The 5 T cell receptor beta chains below were found in one sample sequenced in a study of shared clonotypes between healthy human individuals. Clones were read by immunoSEQ multiplex PCR, and TCRdb kept only the in-frame ones, dropping some. The sample has 450,000 to 500,000 clones; around 73% are singletons. Sequenced sample: PBMCs. Receptors originate from a woman aged 40 to 50 in good health. Some clones in this sample may be carry-over from other donors' samples.

The chain has TRBV6-5 and TRBJ1-2; the D is unclear. The V gene's germline CDR1 is MNHEY and CDR2 SVGAGI. Deletions cut 2 bases from V and 4 bases from J, with 14 bases between. The CDR3 consists of 15 residues. CDR3: CASSYRVQLGYGYTF. The CDR3 DNA is TGTGCCAGCAGTTACAGGGTTCAGCTGGGCTATGGCTACACCTTC.

The chain has TRBV10-3 and TRBJ2-4; no definite D call. This CDR3 has 15 residues. Trimming removed 3 bases at V and 0 bases at J, with 9 bases between. Germline CDR1 and CDR2: ENHRY and SYGVKD. This CDR3 is CAISDNSLAKNIQYF. In DNA, the CDR3 is TGTGCCATCAGTGACAACAGCCTAGCCAAAAACATTCAGTACTTC.

The chain employs TRBV7-9 and TRBJ2-1, with TRBD2 identical over 9 bases. Per germline, CDR1 SEHNR and CDR2 FQNEAQ (reference sequence). The CDR3 consists of 14 residues. The trim removed 8 bases at V and 2 bases at J, leaving 4 bases unmatched. CDR3 residues: CASQIAGAYNEQFF. Written as DNA, the CDR3 is TGTGCCAGCCAAATAGCGGGAGCCTACAATGAGCAGTTCTTC. The full variable domain, in which reference TRBV7-9 and TRBJ2-1 provide the parts outside the CDR3, is DTGVSQNPRHKITKRGQNVTFRCDPISEHNRLYWYRQTLGQGPEFLTYFQNEAQLEKSRLLSDRFSAERPKGSFSTLEIQRTEQGDSAMYLCASQIAGAYNEQFFGPGTRLTVL.

The rearrangement links TRBV27 to TRBJ2-7; the D gene could be TRBD1 or TRBD2 (5 bases each). Between the trimmed V and J ends, which lost 6 bases and 4 bases, there was a span of 13 bases. CDR3 length: 13 amino acids. Germline-derived CDR1 and CDR2 are MNHEY and SMNVEV (reference sequence). The CDR3 loop reads CASRPGPRYEQYF. DNA for the CDR3: TGTGCCAGCAGGCCGGGACCGAGATACGAGCAGTACTTC.

The chain combines TRBV5-5 with TRBJ2-7, with 8 bases aligning to TRBD2. The V and J ends lost 5 bases and 6 bases, in that order; junction bases with no gene match: 16. Germline CDR1 and CDR2: SGHKS and YYEKEE (reference sequence). There are 16 residues in the CDR3. For the CDR3, the DNA is TGTGCCAGCAGTGGGACCAGCGGGAGCAGTAAAAGCGAGCAGTACTTC. It encodes CASSGTSGSSKSEQYF.